This TCR beta chain was sequenced in a study of T-cell reconstitution after alpha-beta-depleted transplantation in children. The V gene's germline CDR1 is PRHDT and CDR2 FYEKMQ (reference sequence). The CDR3 totals 16 residues. Unique molecular identifiers featured in how the TCRbeta library was prepared. TCRdb used MiXCR to reprocess the PCR reads, holding one entry per CDR3 protein. Of about 610,000 distinct CDR3 sequences listed, roughly a tenth are singletons. A remark on this clonotype: Germline is not matched at one junction end, which may reflect a read error.

The specimen was PBMCs from the stem cell graft donor, collected from the stem cell graft. V gene TRBV13 combines with J gene TRBJ2-7; 11 positions match TRBD2. The clonotype comes from a human donor who donated a stem cell graft to a child with acute myeloid leukemia. The CDR3 protein is CASSPDSGRASHEQYF. The CDR3 region has the DNA TGTGCCAGCAGCCCAGATAGCGGGAGGGCCTCCCACGAGCAGTACTTC.